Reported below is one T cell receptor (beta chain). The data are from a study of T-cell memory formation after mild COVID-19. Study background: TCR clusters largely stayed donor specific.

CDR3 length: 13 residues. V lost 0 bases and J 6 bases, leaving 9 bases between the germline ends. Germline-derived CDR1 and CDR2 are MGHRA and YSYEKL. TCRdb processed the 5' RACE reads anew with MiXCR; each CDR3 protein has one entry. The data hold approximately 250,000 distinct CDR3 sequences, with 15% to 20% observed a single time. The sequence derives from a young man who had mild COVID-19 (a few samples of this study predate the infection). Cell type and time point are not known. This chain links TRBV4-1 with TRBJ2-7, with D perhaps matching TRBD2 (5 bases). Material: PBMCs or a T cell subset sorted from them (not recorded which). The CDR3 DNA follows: TGCGCCAGCAGCCAAGAGCAGAGGGCCGAGCAGTACTTC. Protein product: CASSQEQRAEQYF.